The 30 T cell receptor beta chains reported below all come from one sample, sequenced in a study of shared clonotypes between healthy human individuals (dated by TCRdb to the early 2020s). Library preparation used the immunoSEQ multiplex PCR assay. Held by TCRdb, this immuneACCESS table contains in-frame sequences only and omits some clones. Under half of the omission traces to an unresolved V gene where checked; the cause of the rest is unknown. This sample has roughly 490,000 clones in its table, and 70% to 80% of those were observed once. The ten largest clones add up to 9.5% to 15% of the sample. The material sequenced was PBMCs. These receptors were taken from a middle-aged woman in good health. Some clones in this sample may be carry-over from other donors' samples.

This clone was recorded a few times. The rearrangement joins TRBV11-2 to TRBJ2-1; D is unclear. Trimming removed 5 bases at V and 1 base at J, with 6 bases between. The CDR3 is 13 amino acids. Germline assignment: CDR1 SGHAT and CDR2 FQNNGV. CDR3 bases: TGTGCCAGCAGCGCTGGATCCTACAATGAGCAGTTCTTC. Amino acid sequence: CASSAGSYNEQFF.

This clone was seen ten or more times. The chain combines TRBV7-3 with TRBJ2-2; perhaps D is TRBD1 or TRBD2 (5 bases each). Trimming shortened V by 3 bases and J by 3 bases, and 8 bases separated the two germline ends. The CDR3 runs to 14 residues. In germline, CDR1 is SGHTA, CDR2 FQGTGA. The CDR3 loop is CASSLGVDTGELFF. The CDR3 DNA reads TGTGCCAGCAGCTTGGGGGTCGACACCGGGGAGCTGTTTTTT.

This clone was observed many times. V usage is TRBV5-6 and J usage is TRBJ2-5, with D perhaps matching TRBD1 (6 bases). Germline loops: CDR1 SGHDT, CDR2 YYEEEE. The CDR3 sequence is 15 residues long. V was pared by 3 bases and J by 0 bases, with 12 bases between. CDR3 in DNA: TGTGCCAGCAGCTCAACTAGGGGGTACCAAGAGACCCAGTACTTC. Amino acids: CASSSTRGYQETQYF.

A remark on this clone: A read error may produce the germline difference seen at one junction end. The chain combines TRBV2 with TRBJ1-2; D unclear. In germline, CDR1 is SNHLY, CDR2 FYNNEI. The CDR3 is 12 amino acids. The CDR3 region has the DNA TGTGCTGACCTGAGGAGTTTTGGGTCTCCGGTATTC. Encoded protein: CADLRSFGSPVF.

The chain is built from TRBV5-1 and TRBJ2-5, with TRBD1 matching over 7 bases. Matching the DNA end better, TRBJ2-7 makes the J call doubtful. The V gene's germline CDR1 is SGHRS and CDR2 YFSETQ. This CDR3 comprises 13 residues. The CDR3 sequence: CASSLAQGNEQYF. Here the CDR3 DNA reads TGCGCCAGCAGCTTGGCACAGGGGAACGAGCAGTACTTC.

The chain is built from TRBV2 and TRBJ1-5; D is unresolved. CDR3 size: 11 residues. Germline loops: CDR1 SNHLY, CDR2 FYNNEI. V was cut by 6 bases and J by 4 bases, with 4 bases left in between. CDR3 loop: CASRENQPQHF. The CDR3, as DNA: TGTGCCAGCAGGGAAAATCAGCCCCAGCATTTT.

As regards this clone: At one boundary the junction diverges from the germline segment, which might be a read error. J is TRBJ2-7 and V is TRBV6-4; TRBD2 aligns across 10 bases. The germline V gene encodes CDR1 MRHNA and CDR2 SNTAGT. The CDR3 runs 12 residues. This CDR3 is CRTSGISYEQYF. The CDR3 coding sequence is TGCCGGACTAGCGGAATCTCCTACGAGCAGTACTTC.

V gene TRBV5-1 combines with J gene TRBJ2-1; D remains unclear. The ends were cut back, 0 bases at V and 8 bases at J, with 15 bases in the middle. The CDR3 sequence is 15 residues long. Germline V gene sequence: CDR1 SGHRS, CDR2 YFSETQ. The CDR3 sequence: CASSLVGHTSDEQFF. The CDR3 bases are TGCGCCAGCAGCTTGGTCGGCCACACAAGCGATGAGCAGTTCTTC.

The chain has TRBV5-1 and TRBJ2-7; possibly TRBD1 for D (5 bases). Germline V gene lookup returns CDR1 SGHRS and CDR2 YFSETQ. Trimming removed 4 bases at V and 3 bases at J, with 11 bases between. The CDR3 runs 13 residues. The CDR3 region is CASSPRVDYEQYF. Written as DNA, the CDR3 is TGCGCCAGCAGCCCCAGGGTGGACTACGAGCAGTACTTC.

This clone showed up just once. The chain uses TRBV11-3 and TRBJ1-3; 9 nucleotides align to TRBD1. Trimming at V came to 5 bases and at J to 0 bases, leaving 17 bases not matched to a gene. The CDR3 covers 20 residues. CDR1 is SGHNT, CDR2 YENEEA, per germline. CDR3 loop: CASSHQRDREAWDSGNTIYF. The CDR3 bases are TGTGCCAGCAGCCATCAGAGGGACAGGGAGGCCTGGGACTCTGGAAACACCATATATTTT.

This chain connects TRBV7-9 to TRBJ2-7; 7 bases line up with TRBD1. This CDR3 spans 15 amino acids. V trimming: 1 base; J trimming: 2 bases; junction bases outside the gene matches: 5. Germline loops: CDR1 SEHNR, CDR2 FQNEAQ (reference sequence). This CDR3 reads CASSLGGQGAYEQYF. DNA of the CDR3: TGTGCCAGCAGCTTAGGAGGTCAGGGGGCCTACGAGCAGTACTTC.

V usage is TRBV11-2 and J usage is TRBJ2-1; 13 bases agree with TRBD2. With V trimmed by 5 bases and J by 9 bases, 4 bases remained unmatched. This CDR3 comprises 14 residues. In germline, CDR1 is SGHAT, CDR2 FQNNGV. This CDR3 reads CASSRTSGSSEQFF. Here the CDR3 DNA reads TGTGCCAGCAGCCGGACTAGCGGGAGTAGTGAGCAGTTCTTC.

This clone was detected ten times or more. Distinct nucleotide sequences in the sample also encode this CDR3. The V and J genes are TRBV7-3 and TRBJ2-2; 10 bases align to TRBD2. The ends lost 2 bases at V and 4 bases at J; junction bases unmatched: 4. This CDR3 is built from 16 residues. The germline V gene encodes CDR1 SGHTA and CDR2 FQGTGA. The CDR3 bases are TGTGCCAGCAGCTTAGGGTTAGCGGGAGGCACCGGGGAGCTGTTTTTT. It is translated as CASSLGLAGGTGELFF. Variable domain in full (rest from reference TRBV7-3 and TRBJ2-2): GAGVSQTPSNKVTEKGKYVELRCDPISGHTALYWYRQSLGQGPEFLIYFQGTGAADDSGLPNDRFFAVRPEGSVSTLKIQRTERGDSAVYLCASSLGLAGGTGELFFGEGSRLTVL.

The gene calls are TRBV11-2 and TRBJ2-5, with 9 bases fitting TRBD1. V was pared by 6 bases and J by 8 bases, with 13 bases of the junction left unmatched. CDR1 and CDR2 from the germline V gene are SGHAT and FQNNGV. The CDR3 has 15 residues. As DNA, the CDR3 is TGTGCCAGCAGAAACGGGGGGACAGGGCTTTCAACCCAGTACTTC. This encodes CASRNGGTGLSTQYF.

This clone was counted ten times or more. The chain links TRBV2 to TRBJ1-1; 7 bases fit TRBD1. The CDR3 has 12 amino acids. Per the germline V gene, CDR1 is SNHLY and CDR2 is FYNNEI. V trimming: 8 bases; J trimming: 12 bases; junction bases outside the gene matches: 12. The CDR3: CASHPTGDYTFF. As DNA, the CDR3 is TGTGCCAGCCATCCCACAGGGGATTATACTTTCTTT. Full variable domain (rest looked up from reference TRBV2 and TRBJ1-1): EPEVTQTPSHQVTQMGQEVILRCVPISNHLYFYWYRQILGQKVEFLVSFYNNEISEKSEIFDDQFSVERPDGSNFTLKIRSTKLEDSAMYFCASHPTGDYTFFGQGTRLTVV.

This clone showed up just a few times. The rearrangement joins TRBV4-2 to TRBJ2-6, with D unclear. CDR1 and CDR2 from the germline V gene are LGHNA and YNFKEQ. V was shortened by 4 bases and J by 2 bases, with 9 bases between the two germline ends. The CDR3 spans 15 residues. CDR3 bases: TGTGCCAGCAGCCTAAATTCGGCTGGGGCCAACGTCCTGACTTTC. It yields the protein CASSLNSAGANVLTF.

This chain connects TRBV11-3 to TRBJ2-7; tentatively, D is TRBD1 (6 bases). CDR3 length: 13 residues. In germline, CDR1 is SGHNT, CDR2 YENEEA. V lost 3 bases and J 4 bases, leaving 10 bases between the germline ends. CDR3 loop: CASSLDGQYEQYF. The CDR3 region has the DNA TGTGCCAGCAGCTTGGATGGACAGTACGAGCAGTACTTC.

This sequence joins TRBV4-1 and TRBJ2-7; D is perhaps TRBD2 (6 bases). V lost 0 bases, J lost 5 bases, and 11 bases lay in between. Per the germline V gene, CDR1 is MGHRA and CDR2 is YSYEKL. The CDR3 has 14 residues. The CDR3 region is CASSQDRRLDEQYF. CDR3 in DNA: TGCGCCAGCAGCCAAGATAGAAGACTAGACGAGCAGTACTTC.

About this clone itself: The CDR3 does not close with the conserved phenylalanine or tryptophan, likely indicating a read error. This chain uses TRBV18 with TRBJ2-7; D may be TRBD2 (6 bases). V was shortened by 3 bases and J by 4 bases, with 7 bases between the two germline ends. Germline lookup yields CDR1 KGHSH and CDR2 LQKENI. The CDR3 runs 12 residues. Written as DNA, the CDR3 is TGTGCCAGCTCACCGGGAGGTTACGAGCAGTACCTC. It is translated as CASSPGGYEQYL.

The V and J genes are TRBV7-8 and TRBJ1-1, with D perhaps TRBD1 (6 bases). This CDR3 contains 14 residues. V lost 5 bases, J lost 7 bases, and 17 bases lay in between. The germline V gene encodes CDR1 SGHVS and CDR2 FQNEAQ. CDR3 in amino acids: CASSPQHRDGEAFF. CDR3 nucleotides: TGTGCCAGCAGCCCCCAACACAGGGATGGTGAAGCTTTCTTT.

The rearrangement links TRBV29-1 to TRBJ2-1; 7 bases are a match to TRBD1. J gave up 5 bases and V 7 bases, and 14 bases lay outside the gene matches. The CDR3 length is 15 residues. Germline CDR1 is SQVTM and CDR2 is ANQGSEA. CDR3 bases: TGCAGCGCCGGGTTGATGACAGGGCAGGACAATGAGCAGTTCTTC. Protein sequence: CSAGLMTGQDNEQFF.

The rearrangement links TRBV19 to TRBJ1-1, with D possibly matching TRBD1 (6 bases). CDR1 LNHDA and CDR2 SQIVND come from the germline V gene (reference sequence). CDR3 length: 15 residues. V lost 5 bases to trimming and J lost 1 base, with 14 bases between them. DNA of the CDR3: TGTGCCAGTAGTTTACAATTACAGGGGAACACTGAAGCTTTCTTT. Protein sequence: CASSLQLQGNTEAFF.

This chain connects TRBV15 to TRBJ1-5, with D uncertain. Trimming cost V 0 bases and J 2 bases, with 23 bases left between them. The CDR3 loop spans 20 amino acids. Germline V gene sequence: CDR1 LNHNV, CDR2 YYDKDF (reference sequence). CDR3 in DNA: TGTGCCACCAGCAGAGACCGGGGAGGTGGGGTTACTAGTGGCAATCAGCCCCAGCATTTT. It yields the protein CATSRDRGGGVTSGNQPQHF. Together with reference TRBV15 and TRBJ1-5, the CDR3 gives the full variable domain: DAMVIQNPRYQVTQFGKPVTLSCSQTLNHNVMYWYQQKSSQAPKLLFHYYDKDFNNEADTPDNFQSRRPNTSFCFLDIRSPGLGDTAMYLCATSRDRGGGVTSGNQPQHFGDGTRLSIL.

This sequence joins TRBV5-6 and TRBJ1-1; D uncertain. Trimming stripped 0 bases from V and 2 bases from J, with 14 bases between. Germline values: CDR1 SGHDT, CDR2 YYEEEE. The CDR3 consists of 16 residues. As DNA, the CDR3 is TGTGCCAGCAGCTTGGCGGGCCCCACTCTAAACACTGAAGCTTTCTTT. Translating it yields CASSLAGPTLNTEAFF.

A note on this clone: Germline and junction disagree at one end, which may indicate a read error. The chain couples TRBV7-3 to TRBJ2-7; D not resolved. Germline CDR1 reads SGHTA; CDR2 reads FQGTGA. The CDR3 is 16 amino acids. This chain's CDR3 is CASRLRRSFLGSKQYF. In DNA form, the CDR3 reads TGTGCCAGCAGGTTAAGACGTAGCTTTCTTGGTTCGAAGCAGTACTTC.

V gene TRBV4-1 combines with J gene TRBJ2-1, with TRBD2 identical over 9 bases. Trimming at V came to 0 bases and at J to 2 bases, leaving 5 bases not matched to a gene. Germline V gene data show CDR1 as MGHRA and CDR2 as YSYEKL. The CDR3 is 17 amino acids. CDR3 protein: CASSQDWASGAYNEQFF. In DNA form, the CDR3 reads TGCGCCAGCAGCCAAGATTGGGCTAGCGGGGCCTACAATGAGCAGTTCTTC.

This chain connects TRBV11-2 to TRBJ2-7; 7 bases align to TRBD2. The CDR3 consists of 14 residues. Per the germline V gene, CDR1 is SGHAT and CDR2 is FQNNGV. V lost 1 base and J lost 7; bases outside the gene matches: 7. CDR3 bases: TGTGCCAGCAGCTTAGGACTAGCCGAGTGGGAGCAGTACTTC. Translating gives CASSLGLAEWEQYF.

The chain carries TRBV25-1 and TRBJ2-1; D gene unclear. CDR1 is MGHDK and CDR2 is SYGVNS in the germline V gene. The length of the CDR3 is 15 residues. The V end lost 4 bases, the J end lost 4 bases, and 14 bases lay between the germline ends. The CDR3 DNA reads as TGTGCCAGCAGTGGGTATTTTGACGGATACAATGAGCAGTTCTTC. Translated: CASSGYFDGYNEQFF.

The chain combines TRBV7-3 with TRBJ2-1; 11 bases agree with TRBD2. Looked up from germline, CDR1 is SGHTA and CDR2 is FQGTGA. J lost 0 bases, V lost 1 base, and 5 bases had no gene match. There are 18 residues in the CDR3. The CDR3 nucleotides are TGTGCCAGCAGCTTAATCGCGACTAGCGGGAACTCCTACAATGAGCAGTTCTTC. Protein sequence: CASSLIATSGNSYNEQFF.

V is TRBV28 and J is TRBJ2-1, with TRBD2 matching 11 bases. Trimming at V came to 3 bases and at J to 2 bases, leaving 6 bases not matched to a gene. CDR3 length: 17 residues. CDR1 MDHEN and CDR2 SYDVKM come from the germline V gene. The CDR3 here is CASSLPLAGGPYNEQFF. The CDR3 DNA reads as TGTGCCAGCAGTTTGCCTCTAGCGGGAGGACCCTACAATGAGCAGTTCTTC.